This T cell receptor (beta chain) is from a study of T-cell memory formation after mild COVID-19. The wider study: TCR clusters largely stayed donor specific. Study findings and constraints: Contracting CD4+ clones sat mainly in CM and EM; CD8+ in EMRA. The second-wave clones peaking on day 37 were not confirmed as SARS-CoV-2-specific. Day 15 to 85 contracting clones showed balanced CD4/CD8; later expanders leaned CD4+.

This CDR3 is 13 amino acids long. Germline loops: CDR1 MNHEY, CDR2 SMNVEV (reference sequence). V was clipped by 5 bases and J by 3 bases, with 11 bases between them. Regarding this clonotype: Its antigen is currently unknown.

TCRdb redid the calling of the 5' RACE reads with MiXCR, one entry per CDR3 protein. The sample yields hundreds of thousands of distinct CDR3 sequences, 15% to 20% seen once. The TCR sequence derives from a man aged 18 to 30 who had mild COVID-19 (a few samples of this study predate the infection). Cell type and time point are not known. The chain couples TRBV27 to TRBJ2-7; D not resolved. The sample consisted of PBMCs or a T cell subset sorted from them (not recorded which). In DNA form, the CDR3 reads TGTGCCAGCAGTGGTCTCAATGGCTACGAGCAGTACGTC. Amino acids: CASSGLNGYEQYV.